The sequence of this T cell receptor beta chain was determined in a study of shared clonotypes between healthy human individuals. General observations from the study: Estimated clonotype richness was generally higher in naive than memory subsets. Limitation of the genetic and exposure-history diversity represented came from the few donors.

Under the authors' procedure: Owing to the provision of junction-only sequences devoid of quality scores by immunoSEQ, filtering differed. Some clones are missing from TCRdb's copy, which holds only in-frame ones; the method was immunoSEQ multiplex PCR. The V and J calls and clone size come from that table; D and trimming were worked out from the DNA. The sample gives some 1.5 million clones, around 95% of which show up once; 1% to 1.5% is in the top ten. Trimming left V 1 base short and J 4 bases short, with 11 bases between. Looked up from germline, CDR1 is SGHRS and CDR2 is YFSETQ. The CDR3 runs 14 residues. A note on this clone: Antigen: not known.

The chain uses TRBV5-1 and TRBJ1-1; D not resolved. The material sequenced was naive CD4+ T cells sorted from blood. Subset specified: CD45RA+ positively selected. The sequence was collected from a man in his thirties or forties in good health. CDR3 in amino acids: CASSLLGSPTEAFF. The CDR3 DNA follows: TGCGCCAGCAGCTTGCTCGGGAGTCCCACTGAAGCTTTCTTT.